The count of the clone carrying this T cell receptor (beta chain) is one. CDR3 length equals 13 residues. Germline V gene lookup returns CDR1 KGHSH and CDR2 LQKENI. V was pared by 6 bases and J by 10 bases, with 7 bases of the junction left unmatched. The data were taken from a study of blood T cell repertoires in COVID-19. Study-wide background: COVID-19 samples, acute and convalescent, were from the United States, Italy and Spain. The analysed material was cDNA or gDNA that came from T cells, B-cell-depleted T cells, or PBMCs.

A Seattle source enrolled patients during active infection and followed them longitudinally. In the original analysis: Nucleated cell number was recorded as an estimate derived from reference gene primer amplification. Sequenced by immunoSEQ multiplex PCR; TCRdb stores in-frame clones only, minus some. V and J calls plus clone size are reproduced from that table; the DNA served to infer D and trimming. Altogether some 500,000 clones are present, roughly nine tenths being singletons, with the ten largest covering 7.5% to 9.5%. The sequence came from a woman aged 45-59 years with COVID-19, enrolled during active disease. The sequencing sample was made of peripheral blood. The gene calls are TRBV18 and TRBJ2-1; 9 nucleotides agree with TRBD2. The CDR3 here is CASSRGGRQEQFF. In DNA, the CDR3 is TGTGCCAGCTCGCGGGGGGGCAGGCAAGAGCAGTTCTTC.